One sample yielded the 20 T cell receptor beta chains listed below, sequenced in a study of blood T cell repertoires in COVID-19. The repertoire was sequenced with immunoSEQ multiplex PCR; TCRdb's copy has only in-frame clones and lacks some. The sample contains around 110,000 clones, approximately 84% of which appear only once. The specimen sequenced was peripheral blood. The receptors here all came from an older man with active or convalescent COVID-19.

The DNA for the CDR3 is TGTGCCAGCAGCGTAGGAGCCACCCCAAATTCACCCCTCCACTTT. The encoded protein is CASSVGATPNSPLHF. V gene TRBV9 combines with J gene TRBJ1-6, with D hard to call. The V end lost 0 bases, the J end lost 7 bases, and 11 bases lay between the germline ends. The CDR3 is 15 amino acids. Germline V gene sequence: CDR1 SGDLS, CDR2 YYNGEE.

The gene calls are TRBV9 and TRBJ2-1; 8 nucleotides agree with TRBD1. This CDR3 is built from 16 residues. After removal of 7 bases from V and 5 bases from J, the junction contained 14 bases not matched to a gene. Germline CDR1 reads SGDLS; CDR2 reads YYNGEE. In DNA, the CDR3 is TGTGCCAGCTCGAGGGACGCTGGACAGGGTAACAATGAGCAGTTCTTC. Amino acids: CASSRDAGQGNNEQFF.

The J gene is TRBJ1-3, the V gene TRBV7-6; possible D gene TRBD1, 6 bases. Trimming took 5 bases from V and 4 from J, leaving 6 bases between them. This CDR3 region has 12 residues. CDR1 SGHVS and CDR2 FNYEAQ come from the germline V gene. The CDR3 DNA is TGTGCCAGCAGCGGGACAGGAAACACCATATATTTT. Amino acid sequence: CASSGTGNTIYF.

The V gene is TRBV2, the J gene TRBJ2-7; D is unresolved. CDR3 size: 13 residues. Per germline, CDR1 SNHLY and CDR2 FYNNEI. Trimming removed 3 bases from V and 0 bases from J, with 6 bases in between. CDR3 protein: CASSDEVSYEQYF. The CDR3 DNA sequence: TGTGCCAGCAGTGATGAGGTCTCCTACGAGCAGTACTTC.

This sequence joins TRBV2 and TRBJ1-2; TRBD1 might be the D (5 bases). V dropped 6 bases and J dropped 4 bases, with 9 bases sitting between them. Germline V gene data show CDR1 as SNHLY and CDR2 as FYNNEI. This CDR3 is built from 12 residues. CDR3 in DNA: TGTGCCAGCAGAACAGACAGCTATGGCTACACCTTC. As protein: CASRTDSYGYTF.

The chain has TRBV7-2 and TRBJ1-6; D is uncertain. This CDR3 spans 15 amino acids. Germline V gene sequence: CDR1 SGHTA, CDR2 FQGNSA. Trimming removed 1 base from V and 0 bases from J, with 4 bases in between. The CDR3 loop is CASSLDSSYNSPLHF. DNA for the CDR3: TGTGCCAGCAGCTTAGACAGCTCCTATAATTCACCCCTCCACTTT.

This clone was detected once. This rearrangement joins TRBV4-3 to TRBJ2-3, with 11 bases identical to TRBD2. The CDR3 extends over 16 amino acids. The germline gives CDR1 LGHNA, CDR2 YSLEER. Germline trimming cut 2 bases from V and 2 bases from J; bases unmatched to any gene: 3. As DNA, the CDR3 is TGCGCCAGCAGCCAACGACTAGCGGGAATCACAGATACGCAGTATTTT. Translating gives CASSQRLAGITDTQYF.

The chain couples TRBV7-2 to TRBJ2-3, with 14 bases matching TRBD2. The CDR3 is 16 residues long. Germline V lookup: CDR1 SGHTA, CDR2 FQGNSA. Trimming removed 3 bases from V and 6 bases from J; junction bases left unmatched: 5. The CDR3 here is CASSFGTSGSADTQYF. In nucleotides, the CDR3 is TGTGCCAGCAGCTTTGGGACTAGCGGGAGTGCGGATACGCAGTATTTT.

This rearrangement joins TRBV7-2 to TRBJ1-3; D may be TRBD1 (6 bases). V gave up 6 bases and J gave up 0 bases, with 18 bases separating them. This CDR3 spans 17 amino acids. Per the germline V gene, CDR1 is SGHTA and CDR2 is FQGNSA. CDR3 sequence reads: CASSRAGGRPSGNTIYF. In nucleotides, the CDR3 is TGTGCCAGCAGTAGGGCGGGGGGGCGACCCTCTGGAAACACCATATATTTT.

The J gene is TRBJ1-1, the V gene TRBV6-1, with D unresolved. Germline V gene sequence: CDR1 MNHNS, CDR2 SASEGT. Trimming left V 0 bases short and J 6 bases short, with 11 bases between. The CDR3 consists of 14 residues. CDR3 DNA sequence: TGTGCCAGCAGTGAAGCGTGGCAGGTCCCTGAAGCTTTCTTT. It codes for CASSEAWQVPEAFF.

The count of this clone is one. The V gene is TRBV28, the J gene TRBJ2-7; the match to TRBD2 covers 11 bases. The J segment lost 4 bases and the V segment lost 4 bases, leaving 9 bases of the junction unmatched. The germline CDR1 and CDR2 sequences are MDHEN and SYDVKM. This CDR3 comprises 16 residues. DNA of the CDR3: TGTGCCAGCAGTTCCCTCACTAGCGGGAGAATTTACGAGCAGTACTTC. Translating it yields CASSSLTSGRIYEQYF.

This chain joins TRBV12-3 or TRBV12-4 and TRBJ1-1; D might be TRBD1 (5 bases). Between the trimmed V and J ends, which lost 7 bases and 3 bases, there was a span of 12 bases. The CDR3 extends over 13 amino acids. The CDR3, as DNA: TGTGCCAGCACCCCGGGGGGGTACACTGAAGCTTTCTTT. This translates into CASTPGGYTEAFF.

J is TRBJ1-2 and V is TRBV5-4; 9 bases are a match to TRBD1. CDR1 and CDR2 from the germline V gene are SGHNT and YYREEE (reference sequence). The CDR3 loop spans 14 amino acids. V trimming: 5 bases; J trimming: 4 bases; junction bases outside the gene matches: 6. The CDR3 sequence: CASSYDRGSYGYTF. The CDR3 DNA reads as TGTGCCAGCAGTTACGACAGGGGGAGCTATGGCTACACCTTC. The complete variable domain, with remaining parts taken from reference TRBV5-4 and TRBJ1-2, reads ETGVTQSPTHLIKTRGQQVTLRCSSQSGHNTVSWYQQALGQGPQFIFQYYREEENGRGNFPPRFSGLQFPNYSSELNVNALELDDSALYLCASSYDRGSYGYTFGSGTRLTVV.

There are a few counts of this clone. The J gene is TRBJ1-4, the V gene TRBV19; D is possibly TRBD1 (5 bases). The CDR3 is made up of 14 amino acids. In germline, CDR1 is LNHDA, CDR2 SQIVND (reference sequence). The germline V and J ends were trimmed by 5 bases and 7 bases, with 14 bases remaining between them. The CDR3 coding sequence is TGTGCCAGTAGTCCCAGGGATCTCAGTGAAAAACTGTTTTTT. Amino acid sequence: CASSPRDLSEKLFF.

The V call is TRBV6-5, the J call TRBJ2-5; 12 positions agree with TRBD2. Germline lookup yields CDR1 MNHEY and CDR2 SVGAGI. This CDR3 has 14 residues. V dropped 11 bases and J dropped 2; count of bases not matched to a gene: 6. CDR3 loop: CACRGLAGQETQYF. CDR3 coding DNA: TGTGCCTGCCGCGGACTAGCGGGACAAGAGACCCAGTACTTC.

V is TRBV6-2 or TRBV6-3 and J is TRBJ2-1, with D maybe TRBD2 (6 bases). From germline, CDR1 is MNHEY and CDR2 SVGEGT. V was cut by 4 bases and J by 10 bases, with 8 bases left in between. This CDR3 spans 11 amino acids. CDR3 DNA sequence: TGTGCCAGCAGTTGGCGGGGCGAGCAGTTCTTC. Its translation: CASSWRGEQFF.

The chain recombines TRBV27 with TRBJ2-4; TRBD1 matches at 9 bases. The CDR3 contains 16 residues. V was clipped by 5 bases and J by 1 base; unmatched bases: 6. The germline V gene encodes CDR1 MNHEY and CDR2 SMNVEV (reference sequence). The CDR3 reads CASSLGTGRAKNIQYF. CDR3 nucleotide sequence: TGTGCCAGCAGTCTAGGGACAGGGCGGGCCAAAAACATTCAGTACTTC.

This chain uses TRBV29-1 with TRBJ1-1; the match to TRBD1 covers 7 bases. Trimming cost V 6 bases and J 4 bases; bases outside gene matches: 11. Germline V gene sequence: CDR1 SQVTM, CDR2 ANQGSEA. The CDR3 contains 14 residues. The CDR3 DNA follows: TGCAGCGTGGATCCGACAGGGCTGGCCACTGAAGCTTTCTTT. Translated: CSVDPTGLATEAFF.

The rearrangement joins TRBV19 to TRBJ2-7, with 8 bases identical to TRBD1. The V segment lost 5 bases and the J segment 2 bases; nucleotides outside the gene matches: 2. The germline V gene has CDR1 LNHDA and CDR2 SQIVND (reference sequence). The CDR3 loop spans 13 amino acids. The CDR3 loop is CASSDRGAYEQYF. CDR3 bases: TGTGCCAGTAGTGACAGGGGTGCCTACGAGCAGTACTTC.

The CDR3 DNA reads TGTGCCAGCATGGGCTATGCCTACGAGCAGTACTTC. Translated: CASMGYAYEQYF. The chain combines TRBV28 with TRBJ2-7; D unclear. Germline CDR1 and CDR2: MDHEN and SYDVKM. V gave up 7 bases and J gave up 2 bases, with 9 bases separating them. This CDR3 region has 12 residues. Full variable domain (rest looked up from reference TRBV28 and TRBJ2-7): DVKVTQSSRYLVKRTGEKVFLECVQDMDHENMFWYRQDPGLGLRLIYFSYDVKMKEKGDIPEGYSVSREKKERFSLILESASTNQTSMYLCASMGYAYEQYFGPGTRLTVT.